The 15 T cell receptor beta chains reported below all come from one sample, sequenced in a study of shared clonotypes between healthy human individuals (dated by TCRdb to the early 2020s). Library construction relied on the immunoSEQ multiplex PCR assay. Entries here come from immuneACCESS through TCRdb and include only in-frame sequences with V and J called. Some clones fail to appear in such tables; in the studies checked, an unresolved V gene covers under half of the shortfall, and the cause of the remainder is unknown. This sample holds approximately 500,000 clones; more than 75% were observed only once. About 12% of the sample is taken by the ten largest. The sample comprised PBMCs. These receptors all come from a woman in her forties in good health. Some clones in this sample may be carry-over from other donors' samples.

The chain carries TRBV7-2 and TRBJ2-5; TRBD2 agrees at 7 bases. CDR3 length: 16 amino acids. V was clipped by 1 base and J by 1 base; unmatched bases: 6. Germline V gene lookup returns CDR1 SGHTA and CDR2 FQGNSA. The CDR3 DNA follows: TGTGCCAGCAGCTTAGTGGGAGGGACCTTCCAAGAGACCCAGTACTTC. Encoded protein: CASSLVGGTFQETQYF.

V gene TRBV6-1 combines with J gene TRBJ1-4; 8 bases fit TRBD1. V lost 7 bases and J lost 7; bases outside the gene matches: 5. The CDR3 spans 13 residues. Per the germline V gene, CDR1 is MNHNS and CDR2 is SASEGT. The CDR3 DNA reads TGTGCCAGCACTGGGACAGGATCTGAAAAACTGTTTTTT. It encodes CASTGTGSEKLFF.

This clone was seen more than once but under ten times. The chain is built from TRBV7-2 and TRBJ1-1, with D unresolved. V lost 4 bases, J lost 5 bases, and 11 bases lay in between. The length of the CDR3 is 13 residues. The germline gives CDR1 SGHTA, CDR2 FQGNSA. The CDR3 nucleotides are TGTGCCAGCAGCTCGAGGGTGGGTACTGAAGCTTTCTTT. Translating it yields CASSSRVGTEAFF.

About this clone itself: Mismatch with germline at one junction end may stem from a read error. The chain employs TRBV5-6 and TRBJ1-2, with 8 nucleotides matching TRBD1. Germline loops: CDR1 SGHDT, CDR2 YYEEEE. The CDR3 spans 15 residues. The CDR3 DNA reads as TGTGCCAGCAGCCCCCGGGCAGGGGGCCACTATGGCCACACCTTC. Its protein is CASSPRAGGHYGHTF.

The CDR3 DNA follows: TGTGCCAGTGGACTAGCGGGAGGAGGGGCCAAAAACATTCAGTACTTC. Protein product: CASGLAGGGAKNIQYF. The chain joins TRBV6-4 to TRBJ2-4; 14 bases align to TRBD2. V shed 9 bases and J 1 base; nucleotides not matched to a gene: 5. The CDR3 is made up of 16 amino acids. From germline, CDR1 is MRHNA and CDR2 SNTAGT.

Points on this clone: Given a far larger clone just one base away, this is likely a sequencing read error. The genes are TRBV7-9 and TRBJ1-2; tentative D call: TRBD1 (5 bases). The CDR3 runs to 12 residues. In germline, CDR1 is SEHNR, CDR2 FQNEAQ (reference sequence). CDR3 sequence reads: CASSKTDYDYTF. CDR3 sequence (DNA): TGTGCCAGCAGCAAGACAGATTATGACTACACCTTC.

The CDR3: CSVQGPSSYNEQFF. The CDR3 DNA reads as TGCAGCGTCCAGGGCCCTAGCTCCTACAATGAGCAGTTCTTC. J is TRBJ2-1 and V is TRBV29-1; D might be TRBD1 (5 bases). Per the germline V gene, CDR1 is SQVTM and CDR2 is ANQGSEA. The length of the CDR3 is 14 residues. V was cut by 6 bases and J by 0 bases, with 12 bases left in between.

As concerns this clone: The identical CDR3 is also encoded by other nucleotide sequences in the sample. The rearrangement uses TRBV5-6 and TRBJ2-1; the match to TRBD2 covers 7 bases. Germline V gene lookup returns CDR1 SGHDT and CDR2 YYEEEE. This CDR3 contains 13 residues. The V segment lost 0 bases and the J segment 6 bases; nucleotides outside the gene matches: 0. CDR3 region: CASSLGGSNEQFF. The DNA of the CDR3 is TGTGCCAGCAGCTTGGGCGGGAGCAATGAGCAGTTCTTC.

V is TRBV30 and J is TRBJ2-5; 7 bases match TRBD1. Near its end, the DNA agrees better with TRBJ2-7, so the J call may be wrong. CDR1 and CDR2 from the germline V gene are GTSNPN and SVGIG (reference sequence). The CDR3 contains 14 residues. CDR3 sequence reads: CAWRAPGQLYEQYF. In nucleotides, the CDR3 is TGTGCCTGGAGGGCACCGGGACAGTTATACGAGCAGTACTTC.

The chain carries TRBV9 and TRBJ2-1, with 9 bases matching TRBD2. Germline loops: CDR1 SGDLS, CDR2 YYNGEE. The CDR3 has 16 residues. With 4 bases clipped from V and 3 bases from J, the junction kept 8 bases outside the gene matches. The CDR3 region is CASSPKRTSVYNEQFF. The DNA for the CDR3 is TGTGCCAGCAGCCCAAAACGGACTAGCGTCTACAATGAGCAGTTCTTC.

The chain recombines TRBV30 with TRBJ1-4, with 9 bases that match TRBD1. Germline V lookup: CDR1 GTSNPN, CDR2 SVGIG (reference sequence). This CDR3 is 16 amino acids long. V lost 3 bases to trimming and J lost 3 bases; unmatched junction nucleotides: 8. CDR3 coding DNA: TGTGCCTGGAGGGACCACAGGGGGCTGTCTAATGAAAAACTGTTTTTT. Protein sequence: CAWRDHRGLSNEKLFF.

This clone was recorded only once. V usage is TRBV30 and J usage is TRBJ2-2, with 14 bases identical to TRBD2. The CDR3 runs to 18 residues. V shed 6 bases and J 3 bases; nucleotides not matched to a gene: 12. CDR1 and CDR2 (germline): GTSNPN, SVGIG (reference sequence). CDR3 amino acids: CACGSGTSGSRYTGELFF. In DNA form, the CDR3 reads TGTGCCTGTGGGTCCGGGACTAGCGGGAGTCGGTACACCGGGGAGCTGTTTTTT. Full variable domain (outside the CDR3, taken from reference TRBV30 and TRBJ2-2): SQTIHQWPATLVQPVGSPLSLECTVEGTSNPNLYWYRQAAGRGLQLLFYSVGIGQISSEVPQNLSASRPQDRQFILSSKKLLLSDSGFYLCACGSGTSGSRYTGELFFGEGSRLTVL.

This chain joins TRBV29-1 and TRBJ2-1; 10 positions agree with TRBD2. Per the germline V gene, CDR1 is SQVTM and CDR2 is ANQGSEA. This CDR3 contains 16 residues. V shed 4 bases, J shed 4 bases, and the junction held 10 bases outside the gene matches. CDR3 in amino acids: CSVALAGASSYNEQFF. CDR3 nucleotide sequence: TGCAGCGTTGCCCTAGCGGGAGCCTCCTCGTACAATGAGCAGTTCTTC.

The gene calls are TRBV11-2 and TRBJ1-2, with unresolved D. With 0 bases removed from V and 0 bases from J, the gap between germline ends came to 8 bases. Germline V lookup: CDR1 SGHAT, CDR2 FQNNGV. The CDR3 length is 15 residues. The CDR3 reads CASSLDGLANYGYTF. CDR3 in DNA: TGTGCCAGCAGCTTAGACGGATTAGCTAACTATGGCTACACCTTC.

J is TRBJ2-1 and V is TRBV29-1, with 10 bases fitting TRBD2. The V segment lost 1 base and the J segment 2 bases; nucleotides outside the gene matches: 5. There are 16 residues in the CDR3. Per germline, CDR1 SQVTM and CDR2 ANQGSEA. CDR3 residues: CSVEASGSIAYNEQFF. In nucleotides, the CDR3 is TGCAGCGTTGAAGCTAGCGGGAGTATCGCCTACAATGAGCAGTTCTTC.